One and the same sample provided the 25 T cell receptor beta chains below, sequenced in a study of cytomegalovirus exposure and HLA in healthy donors. Primers for the PCR totalled 60 Vbeta and 13 Jbeta. Repertoires were generated with immunoSEQ multiplex PCR, while TCRdb's copy carries only in-frame clones and drops some. The table shows around 72,000 clones, with about 72% occurring only once. The sample taken for sequencing was PBMCs. The receptors were gathered from a middle-aged man in good health and CMV-seropositive.

The J gene is TRBJ2-7, the V gene TRBV28; D not certain. V shed 3 bases and J shed 2 bases, with 11 bases lying between them. Germline values: CDR1 MDHEN, CDR2 SYDVKM. The CDR3 has 14 residues. CDR3 in DNA: TGTGCCAGCAGTTTCCCCTCCCCCGCCTACGAGCAGTACTTC. Translating gives CASSFPSPAYEQYF.

Notes on this clone: One end of the junction fails to match germline, which may point to a read error. The same CDR3 can be traced to other DNA sequences in this sample. The chain has TRBV4-3 and TRBJ1-6; TRBD1 matches at 9 bases. CDR3 length: 14 residues. CDR1 and CDR2 from the germline V gene are LGHNA and YSLEER. The CDR3 here is CASSLRDRDSPLHF. The CDR3 bases are TGCGCCAGCAGCCTCCGGGACAGGGATTCCCCCCTCCACTTT.

This clone was detected only a few times. The chain combines TRBV5-1 with TRBJ2-3; D might be TRBD2 (6 bases). The V end lost 4 bases, the J end lost 3 bases, and 6 bases lay between the germline ends. There are 12 residues in the CDR3. CDR1 SGHRS and CDR2 YFSETQ come from the germline V gene. DNA for the CDR3: TGCGCCAGCAGCCTAGCGACAGATACGCAGTATTTT. Residues: CASSLATDTQYF.

The chain employs TRBV28 and TRBJ2-2, with 8 nucleotides matching TRBD1. Germline V gives CDR1 MDHEN, CDR2 SYDVKM. Germline trimming cut 4 bases from V and 5 bases from J; bases unmatched to any gene: 6. This CDR3 is built from 15 residues. In DNA, the CDR3 is TGTGCCAGCAGTTCTACCACAGGGGGGACCGGGGAGCTGTTTTTT. It codes for CASSSTTGGTGELFF.

The CDR3 reads CASSLIQVYEQYF. CDR3 in DNA: TGTGCCAGCAGCCTCATACAGGTTTACGAGCAGTACTTC. V usage is TRBV7-9 and J usage is TRBJ2-7; D is possibly TRBD1 (5 bases). This CDR3 comprises 13 residues. V lost 5 bases and J lost 4, with 12 bases in between. Germline-derived CDR1 and CDR2 are SEHNR and FQNEAQ (reference sequence).

The chain links TRBV5-4 to TRBJ2-7; 10 nucleotides agree with TRBD2. V was clipped by 0 bases and J by 6 bases; unmatched bases: 3. The length of the CDR3 is 14 residues. Germline loops: CDR1 SGHNT, CDR2 YYREEE (reference sequence). The CDR3 coding sequence is TGTGCCAGCAGCTTGGAAGCGGGGGGGCTCGAGCAGTACTTC. Protein: CASSLEAGGLEQYF.

This clone came up a few times. The chain is built from TRBV11-1 and TRBJ2-7; D gene uncertain. Trimming cost V 5 bases and J 5 bases, with 25 bases left between them. The CDR3 is made up of 17 amino acids. Germline lookup yields CDR1 SGHAT and CDR2 FQDESV (reference sequence). CDR3 sequence: CASSPGLFRSGSNEQYF. The CDR3 bases are TGTGCCAGCAGCCCCGGATTATTTCGATCCGGGTCCAACGAGCAGTACTTC.

This chain connects TRBV6-1 to TRBJ2-7; 10 bases are a match to TRBD1. Per germline, CDR1 MNHNS and CDR2 SASEGT. The CDR3 totals 13 residues. The J segment lost 4 bases and the V segment lost 6 bases, leaving 3 bases of the junction unmatched. CDR3 region: CASSADRGYEQYF. The CDR3 DNA follows: TGTGCCAGCAGCGCGGACAGGGGGTACGAGCAGTACTTC.

The rearrangement links TRBV2 to TRBJ1-2; D remains unclear. Germline V lookup: CDR1 SNHLY, CDR2 FYNNEI. The CDR3 has 12 residues. V dropped 3 bases and J dropped 4 bases, with 6 bases sitting between them. As DNA, the CDR3 is TGTGCCAGCAGTGAGGCAGTCTATGGCTACACCTTC. Its translation: CASSEAVYGYTF.

The V and J genes are TRBV28 and TRBJ2-3; 9 bases line up with TRBD2. Germline CDR1 reads MDHEN; CDR2 reads SYDVKM. The CDR3 spans 17 residues. V trimming: 2 bases; J trimming: 1 base; junction bases outside the gene matches: 7. CDR3 sequence: CASSLRGGAGGTDTQYF. The CDR3 nucleotides read TGTGCCAGCAGTTTACGCGGGGGGGCCGGAGGCACAGATACGCAGTATTTT.

V gene TRBV7-9 combines with J gene TRBJ2-4; 14 bases are a match to TRBD2. The V gene's germline CDR1 is SEHNR and CDR2 FQNEAQ (reference sequence). The CDR3 is 16 residues long. Losses at the gene ends were 5 bases for V and 2 bases for J; bases not matched to a gene: 2. The CDR3 bases are TGTGCCAGCAGCGGGACTAGCGGGGGTTCCAAAAACATTCAGTACTTC. Translation: CASSGTSGGSKNIQYF.

The chain employs TRBV7-3 and TRBJ2-7; TRBD2 is a possible D gene (5 bases). Germline V lookup: CDR1 SGHTA, CDR2 FQGTGA. This CDR3 contains 13 residues. V shed 2 bases and J shed 3 bases, with 8 bases lying between them. CDR3 loop: CASSLARDYEQYF. The CDR3 DNA reads as TGTGCCAGCAGCTTAGCACGGGACTACGAGCAGTACTTC.

This clone appeared a few times. The chain combines TRBV21-1 with TRBJ1-2. TRBV21-1 is tagged as a pseudogene. The length of the CDR3 is 14 residues. CDR3 in amino acids: CASSKAVAPNGYTF. The CDR3 bases are TGTGCCAGCAGCAAAGCGGTTGCGCCGAATGGCTACACCTTC.

CDR3 in amino acids: CAWSGDSYQPQHF. CDR3 nucleotide sequence: TGTGCCTGGAGTGGTGACAGTTATCAGCCCCAGCATTTT. V gene TRBV30 combines with J gene TRBJ1-5; D perhaps matches TRBD1 (5 bases). This CDR3 contains 13 residues. V was trimmed by 1 base and J by 5 bases, leaving 9 bases between them. Germline loops: CDR1 GTSNPN, CDR2 SVGIG (reference sequence). The full variable domain, completed using reference TRBV30 and TRBJ1-5, is SQTIHQWPATLVQPVGSPLSLECTVEGTSNPNLYWYRQAAGRGLQLLFYSVGIGQISSEVPQNLSASRPQDRQFILSSKKLLLSDSGFYLCAWSGDSYQPQHFGDGTRLSIL.

This chain links TRBV28 with TRBJ2-5, with 8 bases that match TRBD1. The germline CDR1 and CDR2 sequences are MDHEN and SYDVKM. Trimming took 5 bases from V and 4 from J; bases not matched to a gene: 6. The CDR3 loop spans 14 amino acids. The CDR3 DNA is TGTGCCAGCAGTACGACAGGGACAGGAGAGACCCAGTACTTC. It specifies CASSTTGTGETQYF. Full variable domain (remainder filled in from reference TRBV28 and TRBJ2-5): DVKVTQSSRYLVKRTGEKVFLECVQDMDHENMFWYRQDPGLGLRLIYFSYDVKMKEKGDIPEGYSVSREKKERFSLILESASTNQTSMYLCASSTTGTGETQYFGPGTRLLVL.

Concerning this clone itself: This same CDR3 is encoded by further DNA sequences in the sample. This rearrangement joins TRBV7-2 to TRBJ1-1; a weak D match, TRBD1 (6 bases). The germline CDR1 and CDR2 sequences are SGHTA and FQGNSA. Trimming pared 1 base from V and 4 bases from J, leaving 16 bases between. This CDR3 has 16 amino acids. This CDR3 is CASSLGPGGGGTEAFF. As DNA, the CDR3 is TGTGCCAGCAGCTTAGGGCCCGGGGGGGGCGGCACTGAAGCTTTCTTT.

This chain links TRBV2 with TRBJ1-2; 7 positions match TRBD1. Germline V gene data show CDR1 as SNHLY and CDR2 as FYNNEI. The CDR3 length is 14 residues. J lost 4 bases, V lost 3 bases, and 5 bases had no gene match. CDR3 residues: CASSDRDSGYGYTF. CDR3 DNA sequence: TGTGCCAGCAGTGACAGGGACAGTGGCTATGGCTACACCTTC. The complete variable domain, with remaining parts taken from reference TRBV2 and TRBJ1-2, reads EPEVTQTPSHQVTQMGQEVILRCVPISNHLYFYWYRQILGQKVEFLVSFYNNEISEKSEIFDDQFSVERPDGSNFTLKIRSTKLEDSAMYFCASSDRDSGYGYTFGSGTRLTVV.

The chain employs TRBV6-1 and TRBJ1-2; the D is unclear. The CDR3 has 15 amino acids. Between the trimmed V and J ends, which lost 0 bases and 7 bases, there was a span of 15 bases. Germline V gives CDR1 MNHNS, CDR2 SASEGT. CDR3 in DNA: TGTGCCAGCAGTGAAGCTCGGAAAGGAACGGGTGGCTACACCTTC. Protein: CASSEARKGTGGYTF.

The chain uses TRBV5-4 and TRBJ2-3; TRBD2 agrees at 13 bases. The CDR3 has 18 amino acids. J was trimmed by 2 bases and V by 4 bases; bases with no gene match: 10. Germline CDR1 is SGHNT and CDR2 is YYREEE (reference sequence). The chain's CDR3 is CASSTLAGGFYPTDTQYF. CDR3 nucleotide sequence: TGTGCCAGCAGCACACTAGCGGGGGGGTTCTACCCCACAGATACGCAGTATTTT. The full variable domain, completed using reference TRBV5-4 and TRBJ2-3, is ETGVTQSPTHLIKTRGQQVTLRCSSQSGHNTVSWYQQALGQGPQFIFQYYREEENGRGNFPPRFSGLQFPNYSSELNVNALELDDSALYLCASSTLAGGFYPTDTQYFGPGTRLTVL.

The chain carries TRBV29-1 and TRBJ1-1; TRBD1 is a possible D gene (5 bases). CDR3 size: 13 residues. Trimming cost V 6 bases and J 1 base, with 12 bases left between them. Germline CDR1 SQVTM, CDR2 ANQGSEA. CDR3 sequence reads: CSVATDRNTEAFF. The CDR3 nucleotides read TGCAGCGTCGCAACCGACAGGAACACTGAAGCTTTCTTT.

The V call is TRBV6-5, the J call TRBJ1-6, with 8 bases identical to TRBD1. The length of the CDR3 is 15 residues. J gave up 7 bases and V 5 bases, and 7 bases lay outside the gene matches. The germline CDR1 and CDR2 sequences are MNHEY and SVGAGI. DNA for the CDR3: TGTGCCAGCAGTGGACAGGGTTCGGGCAATTCACCCCTCCACTTT. Protein sequence: CASSGQGSGNSPLHF.

In its sample, this clone was seen once. Different DNA sequences within this sample yield the same CDR3. The chain couples TRBV27 to TRBJ1-6, with a weak D call TRBD1 (5 bases). The CDR3 has 13 amino acids. The germline gives CDR1 MNHEY, CDR2 SMNVEV (reference sequence). V was clipped by 2 bases and J by 10 bases, with 9 bases between them. The CDR3 here is CASSLTGDSPLHF. For the CDR3, the DNA is TGTGCCAGCAGTTTAACGGGGGACTCACCCCTCCACTTT.

The V and J genes are TRBV6-4 and TRBJ2-7; TRBD1 matches 9 bases. Germline CDR1 reads MRHNA; CDR2 reads SNTAGT. Losses at the gene ends were 7 bases for V and 4 bases for J; bases not matched to a gene: 8. CDR3 length equals 14 residues. The CDR3 region has the DNA TGTGCCAGCACCGACGGACAGGGGAGGTACGAGCAGTACTTC. Residues: CASTDGQGRYEQYF.

Concerning this clone: One junction end disagrees with the germline gene, perhaps due to a read error. The CDR3 sequence: CASRRGQDTVAFF. The CDR3 DNA follows: TGCGCCAGCAGAAGAGGTCAGGACACTGTAGCTTTCTTT. The chain couples TRBV5-1 to TRBJ1-1; tentative D call: TRBD1 (5 bases). From germline, CDR1 is SGHRS and CDR2 YFSETQ. CDR3 length: 13 amino acids.

A single count supports this clone. This chain uses TRBV9 with TRBJ2-1, with D uncertain. V lost 2 bases and J 2 bases, leaving 11 bases between the germline ends. Germline V gives CDR1 SGDLS, CDR2 YYNGEE. The CDR3 sequence is 15 residues long. The CDR3 bases are TGTGCCAGCAGCGTTGGCTCCACCGCCTACAATGAGCAGTTCTTC. Its protein is CASSVGSTAYNEQFF. The complete variable domain, with remaining parts taken from reference TRBV9 and TRBJ2-1, reads DSGVTQTPKHLITATGQRVTLRCSPRSGDLSVYWYQQSLDQGLQFLIQYYNGEERAKGNILERFSAQQFPDLHSELNLSSLELGDSALYFCASSVGSTAYNEQFFGPGTRLTVL.